The source of this T cell receptor (beta chain) is a study of blood T cells in healthy people across ages (dated by TCRdb to between 2014 and 2017). Describing the broader study: In model experiments, template switching captured about one uniquely barcoded TCR beta cDNA molecule for every two T cells. Using deep sequencing normalized with unique cDNA molecular identifiers, the study measured how TCR beta repertoire diversity changes with age. The donors were divided into four age groups: young (average around 17 years), middle-aged (approximately 39), aged (approximately 62) and long-lived (about 80). Donors of different ages were randomly distributed across sequencing lanes to avoid experimental bias. Two additional independent replicas of 1 million unique cDNA reads from the same blood draw were analyzed for two donors (one aged 18 to 30 and one aged 80 or older). The paper as a whole reports these results and caveats: As age increased, observed TCR beta diversity per million T cells dropped in a roughly linear way, and a significant reduction was already evident by age about 40. Compared with the aged group, more naive CD4+ T cells, fewer expanded clones and increased TCR diversity were shown by the long-lived group, suggesting age selection. Estimates of total diversity based on one million sequenced T cells were considered lower bounds and underestimates. Because profiling used bulk unsorted PBMCs, naive and antigen-experienced compartments could not be compared conclusively. A strong correlation was found between observed TCR beta diversity and the percentage of naive T cells measured by flow cytometry. Donor CMV infection status was unknown, potentially confounding age-related changes in expanded clonotypes.

Library creation used 5' RACE. For sequencing, an Illumina HiSeq 2500 was employed. A second about 7 to 11 cycle PCR used a sample-barcoded 5' primer and a J-beta primer mix. Each TCR beta cDNA molecule received a unique molecular identifier from a template-switch 5' adaptor carrying 12 random nucleotides. Each sample yielded at least 3 million CDR3-containing paired-end reads. The Mint cDNA synthesis kit, primed by a TRBC-specific oligonucleotide, was used to synthesize first-strand cDNA from all RNA. After uracil-DNA glycosylase treatment, a first 18-cycle PCR used universal primers M1SS and BC2_uni_R on all cDNA. For the original study's pipeline: Normalization of each sample was performed by random selection of 1 million high-quality reads, each carrying a distinct molecular identifier. Instead of being binned into consensus sequences, reads with shared molecular identifiers were discarded. MiTCR, with a Q25 quality threshold and the strictest error-elimination algorithm, was used for CDR3 identification, clonotype clustering and error correction. A nonparametric unseen species model with Euler transformation was used to estimate a lower bound on total TCR beta diversity. TCRdb trimmed public reads at Q25 via fastp, called clones via MiXCR and kept in-frame beta chains. Rows are unified per CDR3 protein, each entry keeping the most common DNA and genes. None of the V and J calls come from the authors' own analysis; TCRdb made them. The sample yields 1.2 million to 1.5 million distinct CDR3 sequences; approximately 42% were counted once. The ten largest clones represent roughly 7.9% of the sample.

Donors were around 37 systemically healthy Caucasian individuals from Russia aged 6 to 90 years. Ten milliliters of peripheral blood were drawn from each donor into EDTA-treated Vacutainer tubes. Ficoll-Paque density-gradient centrifugation was used to isolate PBMCs, with at least 7 million obtained per sample. Trizol reagent was used to extract total RNA from the PBMCs, yielding at least 6 micrograms per sample. For every donor, an aliquot of PBMCs went through flow cytometry to measure the percentages of naive CD45RAhigh/CD27high T cells. From cysteine to phenylalanine, the CDR3 is 19 amino acids long. Only the CDR3 part of the read is kept: 57 bases, read in frame from the first base. CDR1 and CDR2 (MNHNS, SASEGT) derive from the germline V gene. After removal of 5 bases from V and 0 bases from J, the junction retains 13 bases not matched to a gene. A word on this clonotype: No cognate antigen has been identified for it. Base qualities are not recorded, but no much larger clone differs from it by a single base.

The V and J segments used are TRBV6-1 and TRBJ2-1; TRBD1 matches 10 bases in the middle. The source is a woman aged 18-29 years in good health. The sequencing input was blood. The DNA sequence is given as TGTGCCAGCAGTAGGCTCGGACAGGGGGTCGGTAGCTCCTACAATGAGCAGTTCTTC. Its amino acids are CASSRLGQGVGSSYNEQFF.